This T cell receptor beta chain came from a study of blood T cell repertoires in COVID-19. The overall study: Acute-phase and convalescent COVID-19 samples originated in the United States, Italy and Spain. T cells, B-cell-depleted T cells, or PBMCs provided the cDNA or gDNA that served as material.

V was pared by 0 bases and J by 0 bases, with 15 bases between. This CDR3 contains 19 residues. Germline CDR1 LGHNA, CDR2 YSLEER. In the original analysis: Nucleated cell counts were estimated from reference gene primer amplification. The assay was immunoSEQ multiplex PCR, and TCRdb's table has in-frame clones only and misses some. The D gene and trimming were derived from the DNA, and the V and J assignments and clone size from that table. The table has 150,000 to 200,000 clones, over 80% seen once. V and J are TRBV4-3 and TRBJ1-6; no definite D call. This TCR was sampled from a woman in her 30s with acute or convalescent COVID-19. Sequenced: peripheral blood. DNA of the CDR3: TGCGCCAGCAGCCAAGATAGTGCTCGACTAGGCTCCTATAATTCACCCCTCCACTTT. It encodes CASSQDSARLGSYNSPLHF.